The present entry profiles one TCR beta chain with its context. The antigen is undetermined. The sample belongs to a study of post-analysis software for immune sequencing data. General study findings and limits: With TRBV5-6, TRBV5-1 and TRBV20-1 included, about five TRBV segments were more frequent in patients than in controls.

Germline V gene lookup returns CDR1 MNHEY and CDR2 SMNVEV (reference sequence). Trimming removed 2 bases from V and 4 bases from J; junction bases left unmatched: 10. This CDR3 has 17 amino acids. Every TCR beta cDNA library bore unique molecular identifiers. T cells numbering roughly 0.9 to 11 million gave rise to about 540,000 cDNA molecules. TCRdb redid the calling of the PCR reads with MiXCR, one entry per CDR3 protein. This sample has around 400,000 distinct CDR3 sequences, with roughly 36% found just once. The receptor was derived from a girl between 5 and 17 years old with multiple sclerosis. Source material: blood. The chain links TRBV27 to TRBJ2-5; the match to TRBD1 covers 10 bases. The CDR3 region has the DNA TGTGCCAGCAGTTTAAGACGCGACAGGGGGCGCGGAGAGACCCAGTACTTC. Protein sequence: CASSLRRDRGRGETQYF.